One and the same sample provided the 6 T cell receptor beta chains below, sequenced in a study of molecular identifiers for immune sequencing clone quantification. TCRdb redid the calling of the PCR reads with MiXCR, one entry per CDR3 protein. The sample holds some 650,000 distinct CDR3 sequences, around 20% seen once. The source material was naive CD8+ T cells from blood, with Jurkat cell RNA spiked in. Subset described: FACS-sorted CD8+CD4-CCR7+CD45RA+ naive T cells. Receptors originate from a human donor in good health. Some libraries in this study had Jurkat cell RNA spiked in.

As regards this clonotype: Possible read error: a much larger clone is one base away. CDR3 loop: CASSANRGRQPQHF. The CDR3 coding sequence is TGTGCCAGCAGCGCAAACAGGGGGCGTCAGCCCCAGCATTTT. The J gene is TRBJ1-5, the V gene TRBV7-2, with TRBD1 matching 9 bases. The CDR3 runs 14 residues. V shed 5 bases, J shed 6 bases, and the junction held 5 bases outside the gene matches. The germline V gene encodes CDR1 SGHTA and CDR2 FQGNSA.

This clonotype was seen many times. This chain connects TRBV28 to TRBJ2-7, with D hard to call. The CDR3 spans 16 residues. V was cut by 2 bases and J by 2 bases, with 16 bases left in between. Germline CDR1 MDHEN, CDR2 SYDVKM. CDR3: CASSLPGDTSPYEQYF. In DNA form, the CDR3 reads TGTGCCAGCAGTTTACCCGGCGACACCTCTCCCTACGAGCAGTACTTC.

In this sample, this clonotype turned up many times. V is TRBV24-1 and J is TRBJ2-1; D gene ambiguous. Germline V lookup: CDR1 KGHDR, CDR2 SFDVKD. This CDR3 is built from 13 residues. V lost 6 bases, J lost 4 bases, and 9 bases lay in between. The CDR3 here is CATSLVGYNEQFF. In DNA, the CDR3 is TGTGCCACCAGTCTGGTCGGGTACAATGAGCAGTTCTTC.

This clonotype came up many times. This chain joins TRBV14 and TRBJ2-1; D is unresolved. The length of the CDR3 is 16 residues. V lost 4 bases and J lost 0, with 13 bases in between. From germline, CDR1 is SGHDN and CDR2 FVKESK. The CDR3 is CASSPHYGSSYNEQFF. CDR3 in DNA: TGTGCCAGCAGCCCCCACTACGGAAGCTCCTACAATGAGCAGTTCTTC.

This clonotype was counted at least ten times. The chain carries TRBV3-1 and TRBJ1-1; unclear D gene. The CDR3 has 15 amino acids. V gave up 4 bases and J gave up 1 base, with 13 bases separating them. Germline V gene data show CDR1 as LGHDT and CDR2 as YNNKEL (reference sequence). Here the CDR3 DNA reads TGTGCCAGCAGCCCCCGGTGGAGTGAGAACACTGAAGCTTTCTTT. Protein product: CASSPRWSENTEAFF. Full variable domain (rest looked up from reference TRBV3-1 and TRBJ1-1): DTAVSQTPKYLVTQMGNDKSIKCEQNLGHDTMYWYKQDSKKFLKIMFSYNNKELIINETVPNRFSPKSPDKAHLNLHINSLELGDSAVYFCASSPRWSENTEAFFGQGTRLTVV.

Many counts were recorded for this clonotype. V and J are TRBV28 and TRBJ2-7; TRBD2 aligns across 11 bases. The CDR3 is 14 amino acids. Unmatched junction bases numbered 3, after V lost 2 bases and J lost 6 bases. Germline V CDR1 and CDR2: MDHEN, SYDVKM. The CDR3 loop reads CASSLGLAGFEQYF. The CDR3 region has the DNA TGTGCCAGCAGTTTAGGACTAGCGGGTTTCGAGCAGTACTTC.